The clone carrying this T cell receptor beta chain occurred many times. The data are from a study of human T cells and chemical hapten exposure. Turning to the study itself: Patients, chiefly female, had alopecia areata, totalis or universalis.

Via MiXCR, TCRdb re-called the RACE reads, giving one row per CDR3 protein. The repertoire holds under 450,000 distinct CDR3 sequences, with about 6.9% as singletons. Time point denoted: patch test 2, 6 weeks after DPC sensitization. Treatment reported: therapeutic diphenylcyclopropenone sensitization with weekly scalp DPC. The V gene lost 6 bases and the J gene lost 7 bases, with 13 bases spanning the gap. The CDR3 spans 14 residues. Per germline, CDR1 MNHEY and CDR2 SVGAGI. The V call is TRBV6-5, the J call TRBJ1-6, with D hard to call. The input for sequencing was whole blood, taken in connection with sensitization to the hapten diphenylcyclopropenone (DPC). This receptor was obtained from a woman aged 18-29 years with alopecia areata. Some clones in this sample may be carry-over from other donors' samples. CDR3 amino acids: CASRGGGHNSPLHF. The CDR3 DNA reads TGTGCCAGCAGGGGAGGAGGTCACAATTCACCCCTCCACTTT.